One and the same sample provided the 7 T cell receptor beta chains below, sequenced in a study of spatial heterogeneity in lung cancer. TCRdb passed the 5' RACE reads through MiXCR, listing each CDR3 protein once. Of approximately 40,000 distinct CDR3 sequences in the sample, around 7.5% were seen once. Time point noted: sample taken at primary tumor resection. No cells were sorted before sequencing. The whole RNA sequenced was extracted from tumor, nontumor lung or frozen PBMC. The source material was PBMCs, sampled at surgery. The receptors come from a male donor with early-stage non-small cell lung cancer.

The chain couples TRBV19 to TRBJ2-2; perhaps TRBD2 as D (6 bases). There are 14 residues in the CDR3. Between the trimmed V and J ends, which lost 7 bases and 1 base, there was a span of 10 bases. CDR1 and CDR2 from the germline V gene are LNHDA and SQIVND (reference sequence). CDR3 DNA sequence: TGTGCCAGTACATGGACTATGAACACCGGGGAGCTGTTTTTT. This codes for CASTWTMNTGELFF. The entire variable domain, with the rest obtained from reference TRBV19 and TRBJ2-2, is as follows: DGGITQSPKYLFRKEGQNVTLSCEQNLNHDAMYWYRQDPGQGLRLIYYSQIVNDFQKGDIAEGYSVSREKKESFPLTVTSAQKNPTAFYLCASTWTMNTGELFFGEGSRLTVL.

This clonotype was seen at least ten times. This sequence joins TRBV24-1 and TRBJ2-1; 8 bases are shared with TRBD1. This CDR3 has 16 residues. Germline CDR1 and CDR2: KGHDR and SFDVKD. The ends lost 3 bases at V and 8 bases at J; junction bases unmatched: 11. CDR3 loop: CATSDAGTGRFHEQFF. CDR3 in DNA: TGTGCCACCAGTGATGCCGGGACAGGCCGATTCCATGAGCAGTTCTTC.

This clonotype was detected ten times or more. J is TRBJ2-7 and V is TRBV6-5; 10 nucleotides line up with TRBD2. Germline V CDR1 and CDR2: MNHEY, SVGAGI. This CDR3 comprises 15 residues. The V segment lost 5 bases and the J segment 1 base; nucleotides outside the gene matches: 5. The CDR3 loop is CASSPASGGSYEQYF. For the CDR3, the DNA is TGTGCCAGCAGTCCAGCTAGCGGGGGTTCCTACGAGCAGTACTTC.

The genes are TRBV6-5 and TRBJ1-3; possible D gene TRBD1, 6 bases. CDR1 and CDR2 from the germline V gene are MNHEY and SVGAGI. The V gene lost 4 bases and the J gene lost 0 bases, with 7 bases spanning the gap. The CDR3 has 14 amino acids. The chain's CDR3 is CASSLGGSGNTIYF. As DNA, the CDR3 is TGTGCCAGCAGTTTAGGGGGCTCTGGAAACACCATATATTTT.

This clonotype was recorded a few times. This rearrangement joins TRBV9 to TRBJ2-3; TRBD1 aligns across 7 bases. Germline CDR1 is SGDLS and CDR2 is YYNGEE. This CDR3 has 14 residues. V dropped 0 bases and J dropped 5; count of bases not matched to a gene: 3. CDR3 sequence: CASSVEGAIDTQYF. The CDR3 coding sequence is TGTGCCAGCAGCGTAGAGGGGGCCATAGATACGCAGTATTTT.

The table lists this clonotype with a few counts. CDR3 sequence reads: CASSGSQGTNTEAFF. The DNA of the CDR3 is TGTGCCAGCAGTGGATCTCAGGGTACGAACACTGAAGCTTTCTTT. This sequence joins TRBV6-1 and TRBJ1-1, with D perhaps matching TRBD1 (5 bases). Germline assignment: CDR1 MNHNS and CDR2 SASEGT. V gave up 4 bases and J gave up 1 base, with 13 bases separating them. This CDR3 is 15 amino acids long.

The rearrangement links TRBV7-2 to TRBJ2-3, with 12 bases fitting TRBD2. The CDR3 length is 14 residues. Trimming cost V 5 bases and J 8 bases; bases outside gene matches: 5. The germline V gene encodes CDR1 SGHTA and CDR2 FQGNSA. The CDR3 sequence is CASSRLAGVVTQYF. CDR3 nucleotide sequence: TGTGCCAGCAGCCGACTAGCGGGGGTGGTTACGCAGTATTTT.